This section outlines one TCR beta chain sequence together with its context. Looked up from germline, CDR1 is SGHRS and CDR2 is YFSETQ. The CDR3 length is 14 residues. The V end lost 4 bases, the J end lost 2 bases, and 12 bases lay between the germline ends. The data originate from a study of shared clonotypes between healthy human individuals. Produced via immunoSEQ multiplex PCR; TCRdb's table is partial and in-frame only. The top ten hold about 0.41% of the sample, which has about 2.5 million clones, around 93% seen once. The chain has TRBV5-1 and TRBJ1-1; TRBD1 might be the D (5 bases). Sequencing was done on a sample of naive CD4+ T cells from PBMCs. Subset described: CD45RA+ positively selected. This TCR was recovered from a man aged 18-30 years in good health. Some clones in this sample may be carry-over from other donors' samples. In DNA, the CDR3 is TGCGCCAGCAGCCAGGGACTGCCCAACACTGAAGCTTTCTTT. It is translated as CASSQGLPNTEAFF.